The clone carrying this T cell receptor beta chain was counted a few times. These data originate in a study of shared clonotypes between healthy human individuals. The data were produced by immunoSEQ multiplex PCR, yet TCRdb's version contains in-frame clones alone and is incomplete. Among around 1.1 million clones listed, roughly 77% were seen once. After removal of 5 bases from V and 5 bases from J, the junction contained 9 bases not matched to a gene. The V gene's germline CDR1 is LNHDA and CDR2 SQIVND (reference sequence). The CDR3 loop spans 16 amino acids. The origin of this receptor is a man younger than 30 in good health. Some clones in this sample may be carry-over from other donors' samples. The chain employs TRBV19 and TRBJ2-5; the match to TRBD1 covers 12 bases. Sequenced: memory CD4+ T cells from PBMCs. Subset noted: CD45RA-negative fraction. CDR3 DNA: TGTGCCAGTAGTGGCTCGGGACAGGGGGCGCCGGAGACCCAGTACTTC. It translates to CASSGSGQGAPETQYF. The full variable domain, completed using reference TRBV19 and TRBJ2-5, is DGGITQSPKYLFRKEGQNVTLSCEQNLNHDAMYWYRQDPGQGLRLIYYSQIVNDFQKGDIAEGYSVSREKKESFPLTVTSAQKNPTAFYLCASSGSGQGAPETQYFGPGTRLLVL.